This passage covers 29 T cell receptor beta chains from one sample sequenced in a study of blood T cell repertoires in COVID-19. Using immunoSEQ multiplex PCR, the repertoire was profiled, and TCRdb retains in-frame clones only, with some absent. The sample includes 400,000 or so clones, 90% seen only once; the top ten take approximately 0.55%. Sequences were obtained from PBMCs or T cells enriched from blood (not recorded which). The receptors derive from a man younger than 30 who had recovered from COVID-19.

The chain combines TRBV25-1 with TRBJ1-1; 7 bases are a match to TRBD1. Looked up from germline, CDR1 is MGHDK and CDR2 is SYGVNS. The CDR3 covers 13 residues. J lost 8 bases, V lost 8 bases, and 11 bases had no gene match. As DNA, the CDR3 is TGTGCCAGCGGTGGGAGACAGGGTAGCGAAGCTTTCTTT. Its protein is CASGGRQGSEAFF.

The chain joins TRBV19 to TRBJ1-1; no reliable D call. The germline CDR1 and CDR2 sequences are LNHDA and SQIVND (reference sequence). Trimming stripped 2 bases from V and 4 bases from J, with 14 bases between. CDR3 length equals 15 residues. CDR3 DNA: TGTGCCAGTAGTATATGGGTCGGAGCGGCCACTGAAGCTTTCTTT. Translated: CASSIWVGAATEAFF.

The chain's CDR3 is CASSPLADQPQHF. DNA of the CDR3: TGTGCCAGCAGCCCCTTGGCCGATCAGCCCCAGCATTTT. The rearrangement uses TRBV7-3 and TRBJ1-5; D is uncertain. V shed 5 bases and J shed 5 bases, with 10 bases lying between them. CDR1 is SGHTA, CDR2 FQGTGA, per germline. CDR3 size: 13 residues. The full variable domain, its missing parts supplied by reference TRBV7-3 and TRBJ1-5, is GAGVSQTPSNKVTEKGKYVELRCDPISGHTALYWYRQSLGQGPEFLIYFQGTGAADDSGLPNDRFFAVRPEGSVSTLKIQRTERGDSAVYLCASSPLADQPQHFGDGTRLSIL.

The chain combines TRBV3-1 (or the pseudogene TRBV3-2) with TRBJ1-2; D gene unclear. Germline assignment: CDR1 LGHDT and CDR2 YNNKEL (reference sequence). The CDR3 length is 13 residues. Trimming stripped 0 bases from V and 6 bases from J, with 8 bases between. Here the CDR3 DNA reads TGTGCCAGCAGCCAAGATCTTGCGGATGGCTACACCTTC. This encodes CASSQDLADGYTF.

The chain employs TRBV6-5 and TRBJ2-7; D unresolved. CDR1 MNHEY and CDR2 SVGAGI come from the germline V gene. V dropped 2 bases and J dropped 7 bases, with 21 bases sitting between them. The CDR3 is 16 residues long. The CDR3 sequence: CASSYSQADVLGEQYF. The CDR3 nucleotides are TGTGCCAGCAGTTACAGCCAGGCTGACGTTCTTGGGGAGCAGTACTTC.

CDR3 loop: CSARRGSVAFF. CDR3 nucleotides: TGCAGTGCTAGGCGGGGATCCGTAGCTTTCTTT. The chain couples TRBV20-1 to TRBJ1-1; D unresolved. V was cut by 3 bases and J by 10 bases, with 12 bases left in between. The CDR3 runs to 11 residues. Germline CDR1 DFQATT, CDR2 SNEGSKA (reference sequence).

The V and J genes are TRBV11-2 and TRBJ1-1; TRBD1 is a possible D gene (5 bases). Germline V gene sequence: CDR1 SGHAT, CDR2 FQNNGV. This CDR3 is built from 13 residues. V lost 5 bases and J lost 6, with 13 bases in between. The chain's CDR3 is CASSAEGEAEAFF. CDR3 DNA: TGTGCCAGCAGCGCCGAAGGGGAAGCTGAAGCTTTCTTT.

The chain recombines TRBV5-6 with TRBJ2-1; 10 nucleotides line up with TRBD2. Unmatched junction bases numbered 8, after V lost 4 bases and J lost 7 bases. This CDR3 region has 15 residues. Per the germline V gene, CDR1 is SGHDT and CDR2 is YYEEEE. CDR3 sequence: CASSGGLATFNEQFF. In nucleotides, the CDR3 is TGTGCCAGCAGCGGGGGACTAGCGACGTTTAATGAGCAGTTCTTC.

This clone was found once. J is TRBJ1-5 and V is TRBV5-5; 9 nucleotides match TRBD1. The CDR3 sequence is 15 residues long. Germline V gene data show CDR1 as SGHKS and CDR2 as YYEKEE (reference sequence). V lost 3 bases and J lost 1; bases outside the gene matches: 2. This CDR3 reads CASSWGTGSNQPQHF. In DNA form, the CDR3 reads TGTGCCAGCAGCTGGGGGACAGGGAGCAATCAGCCCCAGCATTTT.

This clone turned up a few times. The J gene is TRBJ1-2, the V gene TRBV7-9; the match to TRBD1 covers 7 bases. Germline V gene lookup returns CDR1 SEHNR and CDR2 FQNEAQ (reference sequence). With V trimmed by 1 base and J by 3 bases, 5 bases remained unmatched. The CDR3 has 15 residues. The CDR3 coding sequence is TGTGCCAGCAGCTTAGGAGGGGGCGCCTACTATGGCTACACCTTC. It encodes CASSLGGGAYYGYTF. Full variable domain (outside the CDR3, taken from reference TRBV7-9 and TRBJ1-2): DTGVSQNPRHKITKRGQNVTFRCDPISEHNRLYWYRQTLGQGPEFLTYFQNEAQLEKSRLLSDRFSAERPKGSFSTLEIQRTEQGDSAMYLCASSLGGGAYYGYTFGSGTRLTVV.

The genes are TRBV27 and TRBJ2-1, with TRBD2 matching over 8 bases. The CDR3 length is 15 residues. Germline assignment: CDR1 MNHEY and CDR2 SMNVEV (reference sequence). V trimming: 8 bases; J trimming: 9 bases; junction bases outside the gene matches: 15. CDR3 protein: CASQVGAGGRLEQFF. CDR3 DNA: TGTGCCAGCCAGGTCGGCGCGGGAGGTCGCCTTGAGCAGTTCTTC.

This clone was found once. This may stem from a read error, because a much larger clone lies one nucleotide away. This sample also contains other DNA sequences that code for the same CDR3. This chain links TRBV3-1 (or the pseudogene TRBV3-2) with TRBJ1-1; 7 bases line up with TRBD1. This CDR3 contains 14 residues. V lost 3 bases and J lost 0; bases outside the gene matches: 1. The germline V gene encodes CDR1 LGHDT and CDR2 YNNKEL (reference sequence). The CDR3 nucleotides are TGTGCCAGCAGCCAGGGGACAGTGAACACTGAAGCTTTCTTT. It specifies CASSQGTVNTEAFF.

The chain links TRBV2 to TRBJ1-1, with TRBD1 matching 7 bases. The CDR3 has 16 amino acids. Germline trimming cut 7 bases from V and 0 bases from J; bases unmatched to any gene: 11. Per the germline V gene, CDR1 is SNHLY and CDR2 is FYNNEI. The CDR3 bases are TGTGCCAGCACAACAGGGCAGGGGGGAGTGAACACTGAAGCTTTCTTT. Its protein product is CASTTGQGGVNTEAFF.

The J gene is TRBJ1-3, the V gene TRBV11-2, with D unclear. Germline V gene data show CDR1 as SGHAT and CDR2 as FQNNGV. CDR3 length equals 13 residues. V was trimmed by 3 bases and J by 0 bases, leaving 3 bases between them. The CDR3 loop reads CASSFNSGNTIYF. CDR3 nucleotide sequence: TGTGCCAGCAGCTTCAACTCTGGAAACACCATATATTTT. Variable domain in full (rest from reference TRBV11-2 and TRBJ1-3): EAGVAQSPRYKIIEKRQSVAFWCNPISGHATLYWYQQILGQGPKLLIQFQNNGVVDDSQLPKDRFSAERLKGVDSTLKIQPAKLEDSAVYLCASSFNSGNTIYFGEGSWLTVV.

The chain is built from TRBV7-9 and TRBJ2-1, with TRBD2 as a possible D gene (5 bases). CDR3 size: 14 residues. Germline V CDR1 and CDR2: SEHNR, FQNEAQ (reference sequence). V shed 0 bases and J shed 4 bases, with 7 bases lying between them. The CDR3: CASSLAGEYNEQFF. The CDR3 DNA reads TGTGCCAGCAGCTTAGCCGGGGAGTACAATGAGCAGTTCTTC.

The chain employs TRBV12-5 and TRBJ1-3; 10 nucleotides align to TRBD1. V lost 1 base, J lost 0 bases, and 9 bases stayed unmatched. Germline-derived CDR1 and CDR2 are LGHNT and FRNRAP. CDR3 length: 19 residues. CDR3 nucleotide sequence: TGTGCTAGTGGTTTGGCCTCCGGGACAGGGGTTGCCTCTGGAAACACCATATATTTT. Translated: CASGLASGTGVASGNTIYF.

The V and J genes are TRBV10-3 and TRBJ2-7, with 11 bases matching TRBD2. The CDR3 is 18 amino acids. The germline V gene encodes CDR1 ENHRY and CDR2 SYGVKD. V was clipped by 0 bases and J by 1 base; unmatched bases: 8. The CDR3 protein is CAISESLLAGGASYEQYF. The CDR3 DNA reads TGTGCCATCAGTGAGTCCCTATTAGCGGGAGGGGCATCCTACGAGCAGTACTTC.

The genes are TRBV11-2 and TRBJ2-6; 9 nucleotides match TRBD1. Germline V lookup: CDR1 SGHAT, CDR2 FQNNGV. The V and J ends lost 4 bases and 1 base, in that order; junction bases with no gene match: 8. The CDR3 totals 18 residues. The CDR3, as DNA: TGTGCCAGCAGCTCCTACAGGGGGCGCAGGTCTGGGGCCAACGTCCTGACTTTC. Protein: CASSSYRGRRSGANVLTF.

The rearrangement uses TRBV24-1 and TRBJ1-2; 7 nucleotides line up with TRBD1. The CDR3 runs to 15 residues. V lost 3 bases and J lost 1; bases outside the gene matches: 4. The V gene's germline CDR1 is KGHDR and CDR2 SFDVKD. Here the CDR3 reads CATSDHSGGNYGYTF. The DNA for the CDR3 is TGTGCCACCAGTGATCACTCAGGGGGTAACTATGGCTACACCTTC.

The J gene is TRBJ1-5, the V gene TRBV11-1; D is unresolved. The CDR3 has 13 residues. Trimming removed 1 base at V and 5 bases at J, with 6 bases between. The V gene's germline CDR1 is SGHAT and CDR2 FQDESV (reference sequence). CDR3 sequence (DNA): TGTGCCAGCAGCTTAGACAGTTATCAGCCCCAGCATTTT. Translated: CASSLDSYQPQHF.

The chain employs TRBV28 and TRBJ1-5; D unresolved. This CDR3 is 17 amino acids long. Germline V gene data show CDR1 as MDHEN and CDR2 as SYDVKM. V was shortened by 6 bases and J by 0 bases, with 18 bases between the two germline ends. The CDR3 here is CASSGRNGERSNQPQHF. The CDR3 coding sequence is TGTGCCAGCAGCGGGCGGAACGGGGAGCGTAGCAATCAGCCCCAGCATTTT.

The chain joins TRBV3-1 (or the pseudogene TRBV3-2) to TRBJ1-4; no clear D. Germline CDR1 LGHDT, CDR2 YNNKEL (reference sequence). Trimming cost V 3 bases and J 4 bases, with 12 bases left between them. The CDR3 contains 15 residues. The CDR3 sequence is CASSQGIERNEKLFF. As DNA, the CDR3 is TGTGCCAGCAGCCAGGGTATCGAGCGTAATGAAAAACTGTTTTTT.

This chain connects TRBV7-9 to TRBJ2-3, with 11 bases aligning to TRBD2. The CDR3 consists of 18 residues. Germline V gives CDR1 SEHNR, CDR2 FQNEAQ (reference sequence). V was pared by 4 bases and J by 3 bases, with 12 bases of the junction left unmatched. CDR3 bases: TGTGCCAGCAGCTATTCAACTAGCGGGGGCCTCTCAACAGATACGCAGTATTTT. Protein sequence: CASSYSTSGGLSTDTQYF.

The genes are TRBV27 and TRBJ1-6, with 10 bases identical to TRBD1. Trimming took 1 base from V and 9 from J; bases not matched to a gene: 9. The CDR3 has 17 residues. Germline V gene lookup returns CDR1 MNHEY and CDR2 SMNVEV (reference sequence). This CDR3 reads CASSLFPAGQGSSPLHF. CDR3 bases: TGTGCCAGCAGTTTATTCCCCGCGGGACAGGGGAGTTCACCCCTCCACTTT.

The chain is built from TRBV5-1 and TRBJ2-5; TRBD1 agrees at 11 bases. V trimming: 4 bases; J trimming: 1 base; junction bases outside the gene matches: 6. CDR1 SGHRS and CDR2 YFSETQ come from the germline V gene. The CDR3 contains 16 residues. CDR3: CASSEGDRGFQETQYF. CDR3 coding DNA: TGCGCCAGCAGCGAAGGGGACAGGGGGTTCCAAGAGACCCAGTACTTC.

The chain has TRBV11-2 and TRBJ2-3; D remains ambiguous. The germline gives CDR1 SGHAT, CDR2 FQNNGV. CDR3 length: 14 amino acids. With 2 bases removed from V and 5 bases from J, the gap between germline ends came to 11 bases. The CDR3 protein is CASSLIPSGDTQYF. The CDR3 DNA reads as TGTGCCAGCAGCTTAATTCCCTCAGGAGATACGCAGTATTTT.

The chain joins TRBV7-9 to TRBJ2-1; D is ambiguous. CDR1 and CDR2 from the germline V gene are SEHNR and FQNEAQ (reference sequence). Trimming cost V 3 bases and J 8 bases, with 5 bases left between them. CDR3 size: 11 residues. The CDR3, as DNA: TGTGCCAGCAGCTTCGCGTATGAGCAGTTCTTC. This gives the protein CASSFAYEQFF.

V usage is TRBV6-1 and J usage is TRBJ2-7; TRBD1 aligns across 8 bases. V dropped 0 bases and J dropped 4; count of bases not matched to a gene: 5. Germline assignment: CDR1 MNHNS and CDR2 SASEGT. This CDR3 is built from 15 residues. CDR3 coding DNA: TGTGCCAGCAGTGAAGCAGGACAGGGTTTTTACGAGCAGTACTTC. Protein product: CASSEAGQGFYEQYF.

This chain connects TRBV28 to TRBJ1-2, with D possibly matching TRBD1 (6 bases). CDR1 is MDHEN, CDR2 SYDVKM, per germline. The CDR3 consists of 11 residues. V was shortened by 10 bases and J by 9 bases, with 15 bases between the two germline ends. The CDR3 protein is CATQGFGSYTF. The CDR3 region has the DNA TGTGCCACGCAGGGGTTTGGGAGCTACACCTTC.